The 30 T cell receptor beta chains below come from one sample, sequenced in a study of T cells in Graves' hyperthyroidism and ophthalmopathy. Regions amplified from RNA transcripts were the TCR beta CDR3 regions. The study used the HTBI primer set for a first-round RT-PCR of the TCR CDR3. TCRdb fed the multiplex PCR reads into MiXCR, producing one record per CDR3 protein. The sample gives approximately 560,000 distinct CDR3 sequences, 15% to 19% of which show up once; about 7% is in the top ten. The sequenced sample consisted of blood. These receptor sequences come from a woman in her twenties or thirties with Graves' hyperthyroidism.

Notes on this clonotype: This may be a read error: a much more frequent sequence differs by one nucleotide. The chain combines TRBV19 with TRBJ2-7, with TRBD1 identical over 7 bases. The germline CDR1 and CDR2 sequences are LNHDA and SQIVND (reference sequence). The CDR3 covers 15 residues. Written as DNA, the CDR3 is TGTGCCAGTAGCACAACAGGGGCGGACTCCCACGAGCAGTACTTC. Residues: CASSTTGADSHEQYF.

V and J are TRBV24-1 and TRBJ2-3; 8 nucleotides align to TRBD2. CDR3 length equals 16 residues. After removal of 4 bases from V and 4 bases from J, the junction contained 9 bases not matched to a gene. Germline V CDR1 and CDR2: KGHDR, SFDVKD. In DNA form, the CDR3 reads TGTGCCACCAGTGACCCCACAGCGGGAGACGCAGATACGCAGTATTTT. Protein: CATSDPTAGDADTQYF.

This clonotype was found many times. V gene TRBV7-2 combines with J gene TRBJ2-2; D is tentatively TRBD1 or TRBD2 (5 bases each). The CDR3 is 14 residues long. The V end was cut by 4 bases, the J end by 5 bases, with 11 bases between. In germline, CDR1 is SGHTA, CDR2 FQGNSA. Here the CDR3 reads CASSYDGGTGELFF. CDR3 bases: TGTGCCAGCAGCTATGATGGGGGAACCGGGGAGCTGTTTTTT.

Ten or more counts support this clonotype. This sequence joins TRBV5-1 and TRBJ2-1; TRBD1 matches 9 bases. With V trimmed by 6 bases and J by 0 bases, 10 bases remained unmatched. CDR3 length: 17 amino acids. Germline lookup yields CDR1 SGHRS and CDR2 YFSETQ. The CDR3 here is CASNTVQGAGSYNEQFF. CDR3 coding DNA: TGCGCCAGCAACACCGTACAGGGGGCTGGCTCCTACAATGAGCAGTTCTTC.

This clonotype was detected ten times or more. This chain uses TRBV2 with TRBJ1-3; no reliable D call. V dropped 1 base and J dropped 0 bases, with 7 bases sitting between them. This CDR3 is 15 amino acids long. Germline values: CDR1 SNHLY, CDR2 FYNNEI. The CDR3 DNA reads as TGTGCCAGCAGTGAAGGCCAGACCTCTGGAAACACCATATATTTT. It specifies CASSEGQTSGNTIYF. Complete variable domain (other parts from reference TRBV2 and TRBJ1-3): EPEVTQTPSHQVTQMGQEVILRCVPISNHLYFYWYRQILGQKVEFLVSFYNNEISEKSEIFDDQFSVERPDGSNFTLKIRSTKLEDSAMYFCASSEGQTSGNTIYFGEGSWLTVV.

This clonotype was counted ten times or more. CDR3 loop: CASSLQGFHNEQFF. The CDR3 DNA follows: TGTGCCAGCAGTTTACAGGGTTTCCACAATGAGCAGTTCTTC. The V and J genes are TRBV27 and TRBJ2-1; the D gene is possibly TRBD1 (5 bases). The V end was cut by 2 bases, the J end by 5 bases, with 10 bases between. Per germline, CDR1 MNHEY and CDR2 SMNVEV (reference sequence). The CDR3 length is 14 residues.

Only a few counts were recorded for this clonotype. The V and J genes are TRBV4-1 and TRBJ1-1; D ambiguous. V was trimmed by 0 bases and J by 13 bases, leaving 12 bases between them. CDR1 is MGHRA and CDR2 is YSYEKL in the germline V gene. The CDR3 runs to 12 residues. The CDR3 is CASSQDGQTYFF. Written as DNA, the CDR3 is TGCGCCAGCAGCCAAGACGGTCAAACATATTTCTTT.

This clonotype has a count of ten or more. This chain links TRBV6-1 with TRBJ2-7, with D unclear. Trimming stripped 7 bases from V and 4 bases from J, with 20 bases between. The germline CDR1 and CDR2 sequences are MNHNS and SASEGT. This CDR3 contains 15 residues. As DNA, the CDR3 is TGTGCCAGCACCCCCCGAGGCGGAAGAACGTACGAGCAGTACTTC. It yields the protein CASTPRGGRTYEQYF.

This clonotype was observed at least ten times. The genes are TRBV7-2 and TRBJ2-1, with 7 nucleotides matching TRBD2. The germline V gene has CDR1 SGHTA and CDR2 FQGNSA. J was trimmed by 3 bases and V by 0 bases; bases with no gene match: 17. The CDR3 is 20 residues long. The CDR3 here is CASSLARGAGWRDYYNEQFF. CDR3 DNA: TGTGCCAGCAGCTTAGCGAGGGGCGCTGGATGGAGGGACTACTACAATGAGCAGTTCTTC. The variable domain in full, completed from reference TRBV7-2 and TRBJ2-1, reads GAGVSQSPSNKVTEKGKDVELRCDPISGHTALYWYRQSLGQGLEFLIYFQGNSAPDKSGLPSDRFSAERTGGSVSTLTIQRTQQEDSAVYLCASSLARGAGWRDYYNEQFFGPGTRLTVL.

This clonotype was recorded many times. As DNA, the CDR3 is TGTGCCAGCAGGCTAGCGGGAGTTAGGGGAGAGCAGTTCTTC. This sequence encodes CASRLAGVRGEQFF. This chain links TRBV2 with TRBJ2-1; 10 bases map to TRBD2. J lost 10 bases, V lost 6 bases, and 9 bases had no gene match. Looked up from germline, CDR1 is SNHLY and CDR2 is FYNNEI. CDR3 length: 14 residues.

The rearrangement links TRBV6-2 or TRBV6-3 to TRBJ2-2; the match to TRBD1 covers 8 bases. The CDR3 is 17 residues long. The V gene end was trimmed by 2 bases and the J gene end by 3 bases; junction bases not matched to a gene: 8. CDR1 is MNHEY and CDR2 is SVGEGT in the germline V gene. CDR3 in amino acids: CASSYGGDRIDTGELFF. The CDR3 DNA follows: TGTGCCAGCAGTTACGGTGGGGACAGGATCGACACCGGGGAGCTGTTTTTT.

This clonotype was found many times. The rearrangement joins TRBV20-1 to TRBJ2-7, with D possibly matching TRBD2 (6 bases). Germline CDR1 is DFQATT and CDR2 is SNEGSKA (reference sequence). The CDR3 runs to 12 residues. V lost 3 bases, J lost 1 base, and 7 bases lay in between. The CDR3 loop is CSARRDSYEQYF. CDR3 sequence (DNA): TGCAGTGCTAGGCGGGATTCCTACGAGCAGTACTTC.

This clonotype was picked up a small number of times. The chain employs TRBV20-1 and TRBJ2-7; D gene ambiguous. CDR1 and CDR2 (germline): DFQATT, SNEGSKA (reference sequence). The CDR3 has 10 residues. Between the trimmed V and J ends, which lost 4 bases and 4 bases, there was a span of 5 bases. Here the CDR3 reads CSAMNYEQYF. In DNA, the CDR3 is TGCAGTGCTATGAATTACGAGCAGTACTTC.

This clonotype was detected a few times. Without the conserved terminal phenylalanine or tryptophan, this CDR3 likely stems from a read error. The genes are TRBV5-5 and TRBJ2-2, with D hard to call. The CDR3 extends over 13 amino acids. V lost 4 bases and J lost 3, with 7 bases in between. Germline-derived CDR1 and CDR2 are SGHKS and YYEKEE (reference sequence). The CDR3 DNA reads TGTGCCAGCAGCATTGAACACACCGGGGAGCTGTTTTCT. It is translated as CASSIEHTGELFS.

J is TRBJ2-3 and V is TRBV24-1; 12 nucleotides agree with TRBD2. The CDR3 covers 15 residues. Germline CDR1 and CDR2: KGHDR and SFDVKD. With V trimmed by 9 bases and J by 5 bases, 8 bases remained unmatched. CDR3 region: CATSSGRAVVDTQYF. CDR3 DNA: TGTGCCACCTCTAGCGGGAGGGCCGTTGTAGATACGCAGTATTTT.

Here the CDR3 reads CASGHSGSRADTQYF. CDR3 in DNA: TGCGCCAGCGGTCATAGCGGTTCTAGGGCAGATACGCAGTATTTT. The chain couples TRBV10-2 to TRBJ2-3; tentatively, D is TRBD2 (6 bases). The CDR3 loop spans 15 amino acids. CDR1 is WSHSY and CDR2 is SAAADI in the germline V gene. The V gene lost 8 bases and the J gene lost 4 bases, with 19 bases spanning the gap.

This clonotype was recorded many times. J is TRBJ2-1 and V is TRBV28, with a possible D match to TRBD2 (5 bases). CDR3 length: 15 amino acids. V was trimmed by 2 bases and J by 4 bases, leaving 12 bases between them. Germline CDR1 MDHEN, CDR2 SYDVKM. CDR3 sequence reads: CASSLGGRPYNEQFF. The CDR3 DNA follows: TGTGCCAGCAGTTTAGGTGGGAGACCTTACAATGAGCAGTTCTTC.

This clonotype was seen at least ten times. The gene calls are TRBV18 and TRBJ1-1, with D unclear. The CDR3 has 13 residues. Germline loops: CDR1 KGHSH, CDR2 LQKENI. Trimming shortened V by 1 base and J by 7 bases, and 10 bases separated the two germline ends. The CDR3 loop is CASSPREGNEAFF. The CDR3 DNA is TGTGCCAGCTCACCACGAGAGGGAAATGAAGCTTTCTTT.

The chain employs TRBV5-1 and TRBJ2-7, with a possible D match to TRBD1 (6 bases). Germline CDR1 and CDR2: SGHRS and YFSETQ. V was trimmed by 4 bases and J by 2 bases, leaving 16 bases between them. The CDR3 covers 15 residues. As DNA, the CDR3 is TGCGCCAGCAGCACTGGGCAGGGGCGGACCTACGAGCAGTACTTC. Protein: CASSTGQGRTYEQYF.

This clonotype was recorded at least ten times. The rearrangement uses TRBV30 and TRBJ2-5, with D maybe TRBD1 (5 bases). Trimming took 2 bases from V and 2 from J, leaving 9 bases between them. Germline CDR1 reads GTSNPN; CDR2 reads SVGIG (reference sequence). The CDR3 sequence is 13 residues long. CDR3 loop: CAWSWTYQETQYF. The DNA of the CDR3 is TGTGCCTGGAGTTGGACATATCAAGAGACCCAGTACTTC. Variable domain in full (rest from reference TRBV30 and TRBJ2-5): SQTIHQWPATLVQPVGSPLSLECTVEGTSNPNLYWYRQAAGRGLQLLFYSVGIGQISSEVPQNLSASRPQDRQFILSSKKLLLSDSGFYLCAWSWTYQETQYFGPGTRLLVL.

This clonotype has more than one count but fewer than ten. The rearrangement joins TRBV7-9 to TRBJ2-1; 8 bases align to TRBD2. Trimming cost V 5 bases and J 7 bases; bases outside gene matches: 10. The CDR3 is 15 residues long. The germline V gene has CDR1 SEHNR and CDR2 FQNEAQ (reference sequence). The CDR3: CASSPSTGGPNEQFF. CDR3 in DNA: TGTGCCAGCAGCCCCTCGACGGGAGGGCCGAATGAGCAGTTCTTC.

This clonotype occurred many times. The CDR3 loop is CASSPGTSGTIYF. DNA of the CDR3: TGTGCCAGCAGCCCGGGGACATCGGGCACCATATATTTT. The chain recombines TRBV7-8 with TRBJ1-3; tentative D call: TRBD1 (6 bases). Trimming left V 5 bases short and J 9 bases short, with 14 bases between. Germline V gene lookup returns CDR1 SGHVS and CDR2 FQNEAQ. This CDR3 is built from 13 residues.

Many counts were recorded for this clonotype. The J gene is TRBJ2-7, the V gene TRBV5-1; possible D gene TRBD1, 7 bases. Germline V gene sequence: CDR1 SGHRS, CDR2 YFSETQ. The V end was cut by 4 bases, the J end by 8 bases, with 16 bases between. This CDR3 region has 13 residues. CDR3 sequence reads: CASSPGGTSKQYF. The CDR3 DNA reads TGCGCCAGCAGCCCAGGGGGGACAAGTAAGCAGTACTTC.

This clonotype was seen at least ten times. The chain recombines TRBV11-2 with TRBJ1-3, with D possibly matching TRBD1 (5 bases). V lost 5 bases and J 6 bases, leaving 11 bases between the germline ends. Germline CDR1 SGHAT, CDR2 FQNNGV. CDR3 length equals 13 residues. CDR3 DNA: TGTGCCAGCAGCGCAGGGTTTGTAAACACCATATATTTT. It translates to CASSAGFVNTIYF.

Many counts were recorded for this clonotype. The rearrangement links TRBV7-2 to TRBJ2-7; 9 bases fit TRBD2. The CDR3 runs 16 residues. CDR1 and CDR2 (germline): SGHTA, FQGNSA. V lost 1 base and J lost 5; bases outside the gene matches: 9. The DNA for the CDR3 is TGTGCCAGCAGCTTAGGTAGGCTAGCGGGAAGCGACGAGCAGTACTTC. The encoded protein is CASSLGRLAGSDEQYF.

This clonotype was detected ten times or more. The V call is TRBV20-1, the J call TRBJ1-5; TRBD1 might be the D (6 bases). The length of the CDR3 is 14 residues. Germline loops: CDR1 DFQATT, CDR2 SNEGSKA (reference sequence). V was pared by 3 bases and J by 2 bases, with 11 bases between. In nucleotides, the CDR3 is TGCAGTGCTAGTGGGGGGCAACGCAATCAGCCCCAGCATTTT. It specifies CSASGGQRNQPQHF.

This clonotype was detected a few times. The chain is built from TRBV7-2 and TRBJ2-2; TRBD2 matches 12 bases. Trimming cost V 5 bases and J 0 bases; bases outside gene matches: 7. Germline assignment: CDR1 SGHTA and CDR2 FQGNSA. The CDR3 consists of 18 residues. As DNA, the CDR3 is TGTGCCAGCAGCAGGACTAGCGGGAATAAGGCGAACACCGGGGAGCTGTTTTTT. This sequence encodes CASSRTSGNKANTGELFF.

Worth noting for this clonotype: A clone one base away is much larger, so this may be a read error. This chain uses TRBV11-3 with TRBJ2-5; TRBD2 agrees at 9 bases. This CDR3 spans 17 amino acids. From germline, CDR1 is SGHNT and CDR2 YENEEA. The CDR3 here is CASGLDLSGGRAETQYF. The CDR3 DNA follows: TGTGCCAGCGGCTTAGATCTGAGCGGCGGGAGGGCGGAGACCCAGTACTTC.

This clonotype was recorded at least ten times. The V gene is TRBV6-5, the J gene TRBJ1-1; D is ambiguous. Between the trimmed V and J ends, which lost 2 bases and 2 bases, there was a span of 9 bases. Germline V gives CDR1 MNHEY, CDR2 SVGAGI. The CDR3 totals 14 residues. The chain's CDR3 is CASSYERANTEAFF. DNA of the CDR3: TGTGCCAGCAGTTACGAGAGGGCTAACACTGAAGCTTTCTTT.

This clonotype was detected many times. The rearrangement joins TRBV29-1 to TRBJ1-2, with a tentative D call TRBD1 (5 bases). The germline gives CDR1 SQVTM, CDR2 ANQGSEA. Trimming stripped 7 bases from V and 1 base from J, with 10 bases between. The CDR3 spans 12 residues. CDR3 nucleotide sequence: TGCAGCGCCAGCAGGGTTAACTATGGCTACACCTTC. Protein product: CSASRVNYGYTF.